This passage covers 30 T cell receptor beta chains from one sample sequenced in a study of naive and memory T cell subsets. Ligated cDNA underwent four rounds of PCR with nested alpha and beta constant region primers and SP2. Via MiXCR, TCRdb re-called the 5' RACE reads, giving one row per CDR3 protein. The repertoire holds more than 50,000 distinct CDR3 sequences, with 5.5% to 8.5% as singletons. An oligonucleotide containing a UMI was ligated to the 3' end of TCR cDNA. Source of these receptors: a male donor in good health.

The chain links TRBV6-5 to TRBJ1-6, with no clear D. The CDR3 is 15 residues long. CDR1 is MNHEY, CDR2 SVGAGI, per germline. Trimming shortened V by 7 bases and J by 10 bases, and 20 bases separated the two germline ends. The CDR3 spells CASTSTAEKYSPLHF. The CDR3 bases are TGTGCCAGCACCTCCACGGCAGAGAAGTACTCACCCCTCCACTTT.

This clonotype occurred many times. The V call is TRBV29-1, the J call TRBJ2-7; 7 bases fit TRBD1. V lost 4 bases, J lost 2 bases, and 11 bases stayed unmatched. The CDR3 loop spans 15 amino acids. Germline CDR1 is SQVTM and CDR2 is ANQGSEA. The CDR3: CSVARLDRSPYEQYF. The CDR3 DNA sequence: TGCAGCGTTGCCCGTCTGGACAGGTCTCCCTACGAGCAGTACTTC.

This clonotype was counted many times. The chain joins TRBV11-3 to TRBJ2-1; D unresolved. Per germline, CDR1 SGHNT and CDR2 YENEEA. The V gene lost 2 bases and the J gene lost 8 bases, with 13 bases spanning the gap. The CDR3 has 14 residues. The CDR3 sequence is CASSLSASTDEQFF. The CDR3 DNA follows: TGTGCCAGCAGCTTATCAGCGTCAACCGATGAGCAGTTCTTC.

This clonotype has only a few counts. The chain links TRBV30 to TRBJ2-1; the match to TRBD2 covers 10 bases. This CDR3 has 15 residues. V shed 1 base, J shed 2 bases, and the junction held 2 bases outside the gene matches. Germline V gene sequence: CDR1 GTSNPN, CDR2 SVGIG (reference sequence). The DNA for the CDR3 is TGTGCCTGGAGTGGGACTAGCGGTACCTACAATGAGCAGTTCTTC. Residues: CAWSGTSGTYNEQFF.

The chain carries TRBV28 and TRBJ1-1; TRBD1 matches 10 bases. The junction had 10 bases not matched to a gene; V was cut back by 5 bases and J by 7 bases. This CDR3 has 15 amino acids. The germline gives CDR1 MDHEN, CDR2 SYDVKM. CDR3 DNA: TGTGCCAGCAGTGCTGGGGGACAGGGGAGAAATGAAGCTTTCTTT. It yields the protein CASSAGGQGRNEAFF.

The chain joins TRBV6-5 to TRBJ2-7, with unresolved D. Germline values: CDR1 MNHEY, CDR2 SVGAGI. The CDR3 length is 16 residues. V lost 0 bases and J 1 base, leaving 13 bases between the germline ends. In DNA form, the CDR3 reads TGTGCCAGCAGTTACTCTAGGGTCTATGGGTCCTACGAGCAGTACTTC. Translated: CASSYSRVYGSYEQYF.

V gene TRBV25-1 combines with J gene TRBJ1-6; D is unresolved. The ends were cut back, 7 bases at V and 4 bases at J, with 11 bases in the middle. Looked up from germline, CDR1 is MGHDK and CDR2 is SYGVNS. The CDR3 contains 14 residues. The CDR3 DNA is TGTGCCAGCACCAGCATGCTTTATAATTCACCCCTCCACTTT. Translated, it gives CASTSMLYNSPLHF.

This clonotype showed up many times. This sequence joins TRBV5-1 and TRBJ2-3, with 7 bases fitting TRBD1. Germline lookup yields CDR1 SGHRS and CDR2 YFSETQ. This CDR3 comprises 16 residues. Trimming removed 0 bases from V and 3 bases from J; junction bases left unmatched: 7. CDR3 protein: CASSLGTGFTTDTQYF. The CDR3 DNA reads as TGCGCCAGCAGCTTGGGGACAGGCTTTACGACAGATACGCAGTATTTT.

This clonotype was counted only a few times. This chain links TRBV4-2 with TRBJ1-1; possible D gene TRBD1, 6 bases. V was pared by 0 bases and J by 10 bases, with 12 bases between. Per the germline V gene, CDR1 is LGHNA and CDR2 is YNFKEQ. There are 13 residues in the CDR3. The chain's CDR3 is CASSQDGGRRAFF. The CDR3 coding sequence is TGTGCCAGCAGCCAAGATGGGGGGCGGCGAGCTTTCTTT.

This clonotype was seen a few times. V is TRBV18 and J is TRBJ2-1; D is undetermined. In germline, CDR1 is KGHSH, CDR2 LQKENI. The CDR3 sequence is 13 residues long. Deletions cut 2 bases from V and 7 bases from J, with 9 bases between. CDR3 coding DNA: TGTGCCAGCTCACCAATAGATGATAATGAGCAGTTCTTC. Translating gives CASSPIDDNEQFF. Using reference TRBV18 and TRBJ2-1 for the parts outside the CDR3, the full variable domain is NAGVMQNPRHLVRRRGQEARLRCSPMKGHSHVYWYRQLPEEGLKFMVYLQKENIIDESGMPKERFSAEFPKEGPSILRIQQVVRGDSAAYFCASSPIDDNEQFFGPGTRLTVL.

The chain has TRBV20-1 and TRBJ2-7; weak D call: TRBD2 (5 bases). V was trimmed by 3 bases and J by 6 bases, leaving 12 bases between them. There are 12 residues in the CDR3. Germline V gene sequence: CDR1 DFQATT, CDR2 SNEGSKA (reference sequence). The CDR3 DNA reads as TGCAGTGCTAGTTGGTCCAGCGGCGAGCAGTACTTC. It encodes CSASWSSGEQYF.

The rearrangement links TRBV28 to TRBJ2-3; TRBD2 matches 11 bases. The CDR3 spans 17 residues. V was clipped by 4 bases and J by 2 bases; unmatched bases: 8. Germline V CDR1 and CDR2: MDHEN, SYDVKM. CDR3 in amino acids: CASSSPQGLAVTDTQYF. In DNA, the CDR3 is TGTGCCAGCAGTTCACCCCAGGGACTAGCGGTCACAGATACGCAGTATTTT.

This clonotype was seen at least ten times. The rearrangement uses TRBV20-1 and TRBJ1-5; 7 nucleotides line up with TRBD1. Germline V lookup: CDR1 DFQATT, CDR2 SNEGSKA (reference sequence). There are 13 residues in the CDR3. Unmatched junction bases numbered 4, after V lost 5 bases and J lost 3 bases. In DNA form, the CDR3 reads TGCAGTGCTCGTGACAGGGACAATCAGCCCCAGCATTTT. Encoded protein: CSARDRDNQPQHF.

As DNA, the CDR3 is TGTGCCAGCAAGGTCTTACAGGGTCCGCCCTACGAGCAGTACTTC. Translated, it gives CASKVLQGPPYEQYF. The V and J genes are TRBV2 and TRBJ2-7, with D maybe TRBD1 (6 bases). CDR1 SNHLY and CDR2 FYNNEI come from the germline V gene. This CDR3 contains 15 residues. V lost 7 bases to trimming and J lost 2 bases, with 18 bases between them.

This clonotype was picked up many times. The V and J genes are TRBV5-1 and TRBJ2-2, with a possible D match to TRBD1 (5 bases). Germline assignment: CDR1 SGHRS and CDR2 YFSETQ. V shed 4 bases and J shed 7 bases, with 14 bases lying between them. The CDR3 length is 14 residues. CDR3 sequence (DNA): TGCGCCAGCAGCCAGGGTCGTTTTGGCGGGGAGCTGTTTTTT. Amino acids: CASSQGRFGGELFF.

This CDR3 is CSASVGAGNEKLFF. The CDR3 DNA reads as TGCAGTGCTAGCGTCGGGGCGGGGAATGAAAAACTGTTTTTT. This rearrangement joins TRBV20-1 to TRBJ1-4; D might be TRBD1 (5 bases). The CDR3 runs to 14 residues. Germline CDR1 and CDR2: DFQATT and SNEGSKA (reference sequence). Trimming removed 3 bases from V and 5 bases from J, with 13 bases in between.

This clonotype came up many times. V and J are TRBV20-1 and TRBJ2-4; D remains unclear. V gave up 6 bases and J gave up 0 bases, with 15 bases separating them. This CDR3 spans 15 amino acids. Germline CDR1 DFQATT, CDR2 SNEGSKA (reference sequence). The CDR3 region is CSARGPLIAKNIQYF. The CDR3, as DNA: TGCAGTGCGCGCGGACCGTTGATAGCCAAAAACATTCAGTACTTC.

This rearrangement joins TRBV12-3 or TRBV12-4 to TRBJ2-1, with D perhaps matching TRBD1 (6 bases). The CDR3 has 14 residues. Trimming stripped 8 bases from V and 0 bases from J, with 11 bases between. The CDR3 DNA reads TGTGCCAGCCAGGGGCCTAGCTCCTACAATGAGCAGTTCTTC. This encodes CASQGPSSYNEQFF.

This clonotype has just a few counts. The CDR3, as DNA: TGTGCCAGCAGTTTTACAGGGGTGGGGGAAAAACTGTTTTTT. This gives the protein CASSFTGVGEKLFF. The rearrangement joins TRBV27 to TRBJ1-4; TRBD1 matches at 7 bases. The CDR3 covers 14 residues. V gave up 3 bases and J gave up 8 bases; unmatched junction bases: 6. The germline V gene encodes CDR1 MNHEY and CDR2 SMNVEV (reference sequence). The full variable domain, its missing parts supplied by reference TRBV27 and TRBJ1-4, is EAQVTQNPRYLITVTGKKLTVTCSQNMNHEYMSWYRQDPGLGLRQIYYSMNVEVTDKGDVPEGYKVSRKEKRNFPLILESPSPNQTSLYFCASSFTGVGEKLFFGSGTQLSVL.

The table lists this clonotype with a few counts. The chain links TRBV19 to TRBJ2-4; D ambiguous. CDR1 and CDR2 (germline): LNHDA, SQIVND (reference sequence). Between the trimmed V and J ends, which lost 5 bases and 4 bases, there was a span of 15 bases. The CDR3 spans 15 residues. DNA for the CDR3: TGTGCCAGTAGTGATTGGGCACTAATGAAAAACATTCAGTACTTC. It codes for CASSDWALMKNIQYF.

Ten or more counts support this clonotype. The chain has TRBV5-1 and TRBJ2-4, with TRBD1 matching 12 bases. V was pared by 4 bases and J by 16 bases, with 9 bases of the junction left unmatched. The V gene's germline CDR1 is SGHRS and CDR2 YFSETQ. The CDR3 runs 13 residues. CDR3 in amino acids: CASSLTGTGGKYF. CDR3 sequence (DNA): TGCGCCAGCAGCCTGACCGGGACAGGGGGCAAATACTTC.

In this sample, this clonotype turned up many times. The chain is built from TRBV3-1 and TRBJ2-3; 7 nucleotides agree with TRBD2. CDR1 LGHDT and CDR2 YNNKEL come from the germline V gene (reference sequence). The CDR3 spans 15 residues. V trimming: 6 bases; J trimming: 1 base; junction bases outside the gene matches: 7. The CDR3: CASSLGLAGTDTQYF. The CDR3 bases are TGTGCCAGCAGTTTGGGGCTAGCGGGCACAGATACGCAGTATTTT.

The table lists this clonotype with a few counts. The rearrangement joins TRBV12-3 or TRBV12-4 to TRBJ1-5; 7 bases are a match to TRBD1. The length of the CDR3 is 16 residues. V was clipped by 3 bases and J by 1 base; unmatched bases: 6. CDR3 loop: CASSLWSGGSNQPQHF. The CDR3 DNA reads TGTGCCAGCAGTTTGTGGTCAGGGGGGAGCAATCAGCCCCAGCATTTT.

This clonotype was detected many times. The V and J genes are TRBV7-9 and TRBJ1-2; TRBD1 agrees at 10 bases. CDR1 and CDR2 from the germline V gene are SEHNR and FQNEAQ (reference sequence). The V and J ends lost 4 bases and 1 base, in that order; junction bases with no gene match: 6. This CDR3 is built from 16 residues. The CDR3 is CASSSTGTGVNYGYTF. The CDR3 DNA is TGTGCCAGCAGCTCCACCGGGACAGGGGTTAACTATGGCTACACCTTC. Variable domain in full (rest from reference TRBV7-9 and TRBJ1-2): DTGVSQNPRHKITKRGQNVTFRCDPISEHNRLYWYRQTLGQGPEFLTYFQNEAQLEKSRLLSDRFSAERPKGSFSTLEIQRTEQGDSAMYLCASSSTGTGVNYGYTFGSGTRLTVV.

This chain uses TRBV5-4 with TRBJ2-2; the D gene is possibly TRBD1 (5 bases). The CDR3 has 15 residues. V lost 4 bases, J lost 0 bases, and 10 bases lay in between. Germline-derived CDR1 and CDR2 are SGHNT and YYREEE (reference sequence). CDR3 in DNA: TGTGCCAGCAGCCCCTGGACAACGAACACCGGGGAGCTGTTTTTT. Residues: CASSPWTTNTGELFF.

This chain links TRBV5-1 with TRBJ2-5; D may be TRBD2 (6 bases). Germline V gene sequence: CDR1 SGHRS, CDR2 YFSETQ. The length of the CDR3 is 15 residues. V lost 0 bases and J lost 0, with 9 bases in between. DNA for the CDR3: TGCGCCAGCAGCTTGGGAAGGGACTACCAAGAGACCCAGTACTTC. Its protein product is CASSLGRDYQETQYF.

This clonotype was detected many times. V gene TRBV3-1 combines with J gene TRBJ2-2; D is unclear. Between the trimmed V and J ends, which lost 3 bases and 5 bases, there was a span of 4 bases. CDR1 is LGHDT, CDR2 YNNKEL, per germline (reference sequence). CDR3 length: 12 residues. CDR3 in amino acids: CASSQETGELFF. CDR3 sequence (DNA): TGTGCCAGCAGCCAGGAGACCGGGGAGCTGTTTTTT. Looking up the rest from reference TRBV3-1 and TRBJ2-2 gives the full variable domain: DTAVSQTPKYLVTQMGNDKSIKCEQNLGHDTMYWYKQDSKKFLKIMFSYNNKELIINETVPNRFSPKSPDKAHLNLHINSLELGDSAVYFCASSQETGELFFGEGSRLTVL.

The sample holds many counts of this clonotype. The chain is built from TRBV15 and TRBJ2-3; 11 nucleotides align to TRBD2. V gave up 5 bases and J gave up 3 bases; unmatched junction bases: 4. The length of the CDR3 is 15 residues. In germline, CDR1 is LNHNV, CDR2 YYDKDF (reference sequence). The CDR3, as DNA: TGTGCCACCAGCGGCCGACTAGCGGGGACAGATACGCAGTATTTT. It encodes CATSGRLAGTDTQYF. Looking up the rest from reference TRBV15 and TRBJ2-3 gives the full variable domain: DAMVIQNPRYQVTQFGKPVTLSCSQTLNHNVMYWYQQKSSQAPKLLFHYYDKDFNNEADTPDNFQSRRPNTSFCFLDIRSPGLGDTAMYLCATSGRLAGTDTQYFGPGTRLTVL.

V is TRBV5-1 and J is TRBJ1-5; D is uncertain. The V end was cut by 0 bases, the J end by 0 bases, with 10 bases between. Germline CDR1 and CDR2: SGHRS and YFSETQ. The CDR3 has 16 amino acids. CDR3 in amino acids: CASSLEGRISNQPQHF. The CDR3 DNA sequence: TGCGCCAGCAGCTTGGAGGGCAGAATTAGCAATCAGCCCCAGCATTTT.

Ten or more counts support this clonotype. This chain uses TRBV5-4 with TRBJ2-5, with a tentative D call TRBD2 (7 bases). In germline, CDR1 is SGHNT, CDR2 YYREEE (reference sequence). Trimming shortened V by 6 bases and J by 1 base, and 19 bases separated the two germline ends. CDR3 size: 16 residues. CDR3 sequence: CASTKGGPSPQETQYF. DNA of the CDR3: TGTGCCAGCACAAAGGGGGGGCCAAGCCCCCAAGAGACCCAGTACTTC. The full variable domain, its missing parts supplied by reference TRBV5-4 and TRBJ2-5, is ETGVTQSPTHLIKTRGQQVTLRCSSQSGHNTVSWYQQALGQGPQFIFQYYREEENGRGNFPPRFSGLQFPNYSSELNVNALELDDSALYLCASTKGGPSPQETQYFGPGTRLLVL.